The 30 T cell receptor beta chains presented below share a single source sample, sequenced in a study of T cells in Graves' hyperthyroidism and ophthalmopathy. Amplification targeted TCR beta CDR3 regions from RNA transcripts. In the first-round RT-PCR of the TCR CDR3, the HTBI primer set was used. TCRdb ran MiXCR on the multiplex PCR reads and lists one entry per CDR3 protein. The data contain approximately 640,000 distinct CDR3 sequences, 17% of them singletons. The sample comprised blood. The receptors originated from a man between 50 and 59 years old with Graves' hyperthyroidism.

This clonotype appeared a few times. CDR3 in amino acids: CASSLVMGTEAFF. CDR3 coding DNA: TGTGCCAGCAGTTTAGTTATGGGCACTGAAGCTTTCTTT. The V call is TRBV12-3 or TRBV12-4, the J call TRBJ1-1; D unclear. The V end lost 1 base, the J end lost 4 bases, and 7 bases lay between the germline ends. CDR3 length equals 13 residues.

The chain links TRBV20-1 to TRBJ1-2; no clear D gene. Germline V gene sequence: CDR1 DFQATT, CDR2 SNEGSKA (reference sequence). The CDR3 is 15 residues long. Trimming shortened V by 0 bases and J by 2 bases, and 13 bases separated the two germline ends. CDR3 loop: CSARDRTGANYGYTF. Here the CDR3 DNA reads TGCAGTGCTAGAGACAGAACCGGTGCAAACTATGGCTACACCTTC.

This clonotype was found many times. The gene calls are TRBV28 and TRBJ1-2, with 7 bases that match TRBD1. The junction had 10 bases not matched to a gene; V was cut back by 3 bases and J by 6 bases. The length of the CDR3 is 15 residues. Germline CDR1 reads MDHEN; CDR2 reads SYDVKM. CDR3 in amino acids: CASSLQGVLRHGYTF. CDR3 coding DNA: TGTGCCAGCAGTTTGCAGGGGGTGCTAAGACATGGCTACACCTTC.

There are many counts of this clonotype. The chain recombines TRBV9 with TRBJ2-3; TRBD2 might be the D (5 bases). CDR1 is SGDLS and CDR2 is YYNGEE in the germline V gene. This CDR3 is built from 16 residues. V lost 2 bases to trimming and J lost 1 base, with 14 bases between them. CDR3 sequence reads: CASSVSGNPRTDTQYF. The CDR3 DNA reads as TGTGCCAGCAGCGTTTCCGGGAACCCCCGCACAGATACGCAGTATTTT.

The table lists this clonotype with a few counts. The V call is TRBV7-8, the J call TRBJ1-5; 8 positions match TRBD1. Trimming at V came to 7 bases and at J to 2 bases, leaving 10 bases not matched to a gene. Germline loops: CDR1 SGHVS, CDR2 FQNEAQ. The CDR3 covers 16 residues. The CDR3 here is CASTPRQDRGNQPQHF. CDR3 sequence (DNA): TGTGCCAGCACCCCCCGTCAGGACAGGGGCAATCAGCCCCAGCATTTT.

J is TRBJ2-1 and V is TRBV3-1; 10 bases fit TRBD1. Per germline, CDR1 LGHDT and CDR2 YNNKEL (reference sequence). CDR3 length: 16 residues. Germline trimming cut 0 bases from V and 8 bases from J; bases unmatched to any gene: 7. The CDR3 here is CASSQDDRGRSYEQFF. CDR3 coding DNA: TGTGCCAGCAGCCAAGATGACAGGGGGCGTTCGTATGAGCAGTTCTTC.

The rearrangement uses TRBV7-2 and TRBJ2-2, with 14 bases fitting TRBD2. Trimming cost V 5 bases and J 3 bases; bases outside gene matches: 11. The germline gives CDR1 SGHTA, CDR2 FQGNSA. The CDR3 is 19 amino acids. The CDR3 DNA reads TGTGCCAGCAGCGTCACGGGACTAGCGGGAGCGAGGGACACCGGGGAGCTGTTTTTT. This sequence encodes CASSVTGLAGARDTGELFF.

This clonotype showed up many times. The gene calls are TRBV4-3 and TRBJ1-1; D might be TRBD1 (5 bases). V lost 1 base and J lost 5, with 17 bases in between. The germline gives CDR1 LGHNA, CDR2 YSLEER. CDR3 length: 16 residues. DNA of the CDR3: TGCGCCAGCAGCCAAGTCGAGGGGTTGAAATCTACTGAAGCTTTCTTT. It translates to CASSQVEGLKSTEAFF.

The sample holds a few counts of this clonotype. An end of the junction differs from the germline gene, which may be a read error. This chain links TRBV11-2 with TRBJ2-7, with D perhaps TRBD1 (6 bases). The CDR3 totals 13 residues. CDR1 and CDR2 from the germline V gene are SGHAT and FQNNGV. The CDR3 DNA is TGTGCCAGCACCTGGACAGACTTTTACGAGCGGTACTTC. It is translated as CASTWTDFYERYF.

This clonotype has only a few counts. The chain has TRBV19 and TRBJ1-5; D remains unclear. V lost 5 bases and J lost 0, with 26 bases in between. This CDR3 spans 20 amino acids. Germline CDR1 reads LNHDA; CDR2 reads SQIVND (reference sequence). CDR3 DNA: TGTGCCAGTAGTTTAACCGCCTTAAAACGGACGGCAACTAGCAATCAGCCCCAGCATTTT. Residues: CASSLTALKRTATSNQPQHF.

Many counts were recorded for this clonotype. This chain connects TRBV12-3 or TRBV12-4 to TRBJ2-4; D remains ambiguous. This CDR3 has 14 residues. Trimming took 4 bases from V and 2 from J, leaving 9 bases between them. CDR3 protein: CASSSHVTKNIQYF. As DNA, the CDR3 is TGTGCCAGCAGTTCGCACGTTACCAAAAACATTCAGTACTTC.

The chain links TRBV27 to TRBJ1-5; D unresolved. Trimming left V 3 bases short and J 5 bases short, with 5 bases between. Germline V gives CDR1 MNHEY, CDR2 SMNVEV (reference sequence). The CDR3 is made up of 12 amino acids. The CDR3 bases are TGTGCCAGCAGTTTGCCACATCAGCCCCAGCATTTT. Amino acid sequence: CASSLPHQPQHF.

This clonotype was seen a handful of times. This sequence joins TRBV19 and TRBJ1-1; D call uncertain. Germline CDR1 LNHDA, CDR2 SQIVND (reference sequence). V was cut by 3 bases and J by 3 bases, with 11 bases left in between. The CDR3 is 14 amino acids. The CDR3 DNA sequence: TGTGCCAGTAGTATTCGACCAAGGGACACTGAAGCTTTCTTT. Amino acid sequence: CASSIRPRDTEAFF.

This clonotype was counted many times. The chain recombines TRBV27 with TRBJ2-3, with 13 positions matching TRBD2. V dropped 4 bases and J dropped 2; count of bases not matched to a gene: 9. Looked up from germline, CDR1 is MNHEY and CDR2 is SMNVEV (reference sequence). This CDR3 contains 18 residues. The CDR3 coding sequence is TGTGCCAGCAGTTCCCAGAACGGACTAGCGGGGGACACAGATACGCAGTATTTT. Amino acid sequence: CASSSQNGLAGDTDTQYF.

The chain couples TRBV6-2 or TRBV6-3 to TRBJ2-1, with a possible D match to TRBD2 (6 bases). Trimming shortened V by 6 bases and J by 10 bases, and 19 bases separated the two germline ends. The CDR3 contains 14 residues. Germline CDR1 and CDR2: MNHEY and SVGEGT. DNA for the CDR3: TGTGCCAGCAGGCGGTGGACTAAAGTGGAGGAGCAGTTCTTC. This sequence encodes CASRRWTKVEEQFF.

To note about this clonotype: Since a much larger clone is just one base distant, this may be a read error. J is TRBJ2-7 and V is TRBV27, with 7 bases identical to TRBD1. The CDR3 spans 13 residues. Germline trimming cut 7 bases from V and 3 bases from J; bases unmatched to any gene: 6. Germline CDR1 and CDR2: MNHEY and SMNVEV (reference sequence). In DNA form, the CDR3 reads TGTGCCAGCATCCGAAGACAGGGCTACGAGCAGTACTTC. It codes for CASIRRQGYEQYF.

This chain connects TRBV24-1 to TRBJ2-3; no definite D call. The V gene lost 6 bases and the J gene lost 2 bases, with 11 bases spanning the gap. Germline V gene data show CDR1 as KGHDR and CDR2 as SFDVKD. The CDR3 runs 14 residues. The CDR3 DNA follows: TGTGCCACCAGTTCGGAAAGCAACACAGATACGCAGTATTTT. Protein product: CATSSESNTDTQYF.

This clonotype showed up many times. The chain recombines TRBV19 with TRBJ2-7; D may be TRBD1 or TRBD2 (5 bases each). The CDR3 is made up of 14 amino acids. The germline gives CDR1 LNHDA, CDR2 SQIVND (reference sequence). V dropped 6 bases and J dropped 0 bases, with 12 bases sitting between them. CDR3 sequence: CASSARDDSYEQYF. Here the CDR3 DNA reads TGTGCCAGTAGCGCCCGGGACGACTCCTACGAGCAGTACTTC.

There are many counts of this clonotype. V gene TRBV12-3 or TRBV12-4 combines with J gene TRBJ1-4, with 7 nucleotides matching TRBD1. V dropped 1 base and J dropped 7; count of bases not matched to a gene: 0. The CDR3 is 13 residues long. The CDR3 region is CASSLGQGEKLFF. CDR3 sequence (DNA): TGTGCCAGCAGTTTAGGACAGGGTGAAAAACTGTTTTTT.

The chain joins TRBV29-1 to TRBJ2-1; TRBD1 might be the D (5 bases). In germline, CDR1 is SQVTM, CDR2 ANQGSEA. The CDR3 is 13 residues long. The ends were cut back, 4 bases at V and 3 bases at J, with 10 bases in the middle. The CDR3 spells CSVGQWSYNEQFF. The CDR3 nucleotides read TGCAGCGTTGGACAGTGGAGCTACAATGAGCAGTTCTTC.

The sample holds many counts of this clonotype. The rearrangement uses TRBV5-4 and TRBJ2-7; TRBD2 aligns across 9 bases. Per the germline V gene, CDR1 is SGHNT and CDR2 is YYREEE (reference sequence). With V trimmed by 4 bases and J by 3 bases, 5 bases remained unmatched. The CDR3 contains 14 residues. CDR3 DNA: TGTGCCAGCAGCCGAAGCGGGGGGTTCTACGAGCAGTACTTC. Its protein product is CASSRSGGFYEQYF.

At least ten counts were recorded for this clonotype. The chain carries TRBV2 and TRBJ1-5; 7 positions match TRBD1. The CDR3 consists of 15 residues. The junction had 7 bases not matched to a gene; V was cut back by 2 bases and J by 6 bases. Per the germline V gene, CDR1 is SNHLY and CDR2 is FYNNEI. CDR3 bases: TGTGCCAGCAGTGAACAGGGGGAACGGGGTCAGCCCCAGCATTTT. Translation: CASSEQGERGQPQHF.

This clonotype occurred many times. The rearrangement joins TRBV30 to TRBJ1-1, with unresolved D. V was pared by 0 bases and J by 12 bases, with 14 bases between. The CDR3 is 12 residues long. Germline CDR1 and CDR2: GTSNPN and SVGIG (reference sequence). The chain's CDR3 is CAWSVRAAGTFF. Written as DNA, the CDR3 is TGTGCCTGGAGTGTACGGGCAGCGGGAACTTTCTTT.

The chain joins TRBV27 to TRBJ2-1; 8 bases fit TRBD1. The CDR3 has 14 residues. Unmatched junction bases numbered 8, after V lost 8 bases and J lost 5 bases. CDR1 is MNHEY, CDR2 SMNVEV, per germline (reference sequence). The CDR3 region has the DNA TGTGCCAGCCGCCGTCAGGGGGCGAACAATGAGCAGTTCTTC. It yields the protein CASRRQGANNEQFF.

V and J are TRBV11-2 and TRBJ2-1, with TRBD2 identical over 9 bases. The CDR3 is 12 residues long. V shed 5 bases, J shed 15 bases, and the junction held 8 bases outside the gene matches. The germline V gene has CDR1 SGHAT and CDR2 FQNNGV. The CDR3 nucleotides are TGTGCCAGCAGCGGCGTGGGACTAGCTAGGTTCTTC. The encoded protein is CASSGVGLARFF.

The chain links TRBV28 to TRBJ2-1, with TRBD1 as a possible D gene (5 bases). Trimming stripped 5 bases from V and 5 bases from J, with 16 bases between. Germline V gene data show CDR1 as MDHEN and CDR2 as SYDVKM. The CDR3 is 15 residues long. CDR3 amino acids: CASSNQGYVDNEQFF. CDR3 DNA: TGTGCCAGCAGTAACCAGGGTTATGTAGACAATGAGCAGTTCTTC.

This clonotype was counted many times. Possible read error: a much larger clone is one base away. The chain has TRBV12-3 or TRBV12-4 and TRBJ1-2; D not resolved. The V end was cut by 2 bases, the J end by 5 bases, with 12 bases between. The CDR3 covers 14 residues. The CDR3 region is CASSLTAGLYGYTF. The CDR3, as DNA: TGTGCCAGCAGTTTAACAGCTGGCCTATATGGCTACACCTTC.

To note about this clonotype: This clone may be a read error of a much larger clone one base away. The CDR3 sequence is CASSPPSGTDTQYF. CDR3 DNA sequence: TGTGCCAGCAGCCCCCCTAGCGGCACAGATACGCAGTATTTT. The chain combines TRBV3-1 with TRBJ2-3, with D maybe TRBD2 (6 bases). In germline, CDR1 is LGHDT, CDR2 YNNKEL (reference sequence). This CDR3 region has 14 residues. The ends were cut back, 4 bases at V and 1 base at J, with 9 bases in the middle.

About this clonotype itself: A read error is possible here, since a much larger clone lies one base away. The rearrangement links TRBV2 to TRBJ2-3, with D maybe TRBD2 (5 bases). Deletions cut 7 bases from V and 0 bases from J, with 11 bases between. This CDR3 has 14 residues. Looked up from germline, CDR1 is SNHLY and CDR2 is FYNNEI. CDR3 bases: TGTGCCAGCACCTGGTGGACTAGCACAGATACGCAGTATTTT. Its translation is CASTWWTSTDTQYF.

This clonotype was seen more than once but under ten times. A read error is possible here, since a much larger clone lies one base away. The CDR3 is CASRPRLGTEAYGYTF. Here the CDR3 DNA reads TGTGCCAGCCGCCCCAGACTTGGGACAGAGGCGTATGGCTACACCTTC. The chain couples TRBV28 to TRBJ1-2; TRBD1 matches at 7 bases. CDR3 length: 16 amino acids. V trimming: 8 bases; J trimming: 5 bases; junction bases outside the gene matches: 17. Germline CDR1 MDHEN, CDR2 SYDVKM.